This T cell receptor beta chain was documented in a study of cytomegalovirus exposure and HLA in healthy donors (dated by TCRdb to the late 2010s). Background on the whole study: In an earlier analysis of around 540 of the donors, 250 to 300 Gb of sequence data and 100 million or so unique TCR beta sequences from roughly 190 million T cells were reported. Roughly 300 gigabases of sequencing data and around 87 million unique TCR sequences were included in an early release covering 500 to 750 HLA-typed donors. Of the 300 to 500 genotyped donors, approximately 80% were placed in the genetic ancestry cluster associated with self-reported Caucasian donors. The study was designed to test whether signatures of past pathogen exposure could be identified by cataloging public T cell receptors. The study used immunosequencing to profile the T cell repertoires of 670 or so subjects and linked those repertoires to cytomegalovirus serostatus. A separate validation cohort of more than 100 different subjects was used in addition to the approximately 700-subject first cohort. To predict cytomegalovirus infection status, the study brought together high-throughput TCR immunosequencing, statistical association of individual TCRs with disease status, and machine learning. A later analysis re-examined previously published TCR beta repertoires from more than 600 donors and added high-resolution HLA genotyping to investigate patterns of TCR occurrence. In the later analysis, no new phenotypic data were used to find candidate immune exposures; instead, reliance was placed on TCR beta sequences and their occurrence across donors. An earlier analysis of several hundred of the donors applied high-throughput TCR beta sequencing to assess whether each TCR beta V gene segment acted as functional or pseudogenic. Donor age, sex, ethnicity and CMV serostatus were compiled alongside the repertoire data. Genome-wide SNP genotypes for about 65% of the roughly 670 donors were used in a later genetic analysis, which treated that subset as a discovery cohort. All discovery cohort repertoires had been generated using a single sequencing platform. Both class I and class II loci were covered by HLA typing, at four-digit resolution. The number of donors typed differed by locus, with roughly 629-640 for A, B, C, DRB1 and DQB1, more than 500 for DQA1, approximately 570 for DPA1, and under 490 for DPB1. About five DR-DQ haplotypes were handled as single units for association and clustering because linkage in the cohort was strong. On average, over 200,000 unique TCR beta nucleotide sequences were sequenced per donor among a few hundred genotyped donors of the cohort, with roughly a sixth of those sequences being non-productive.

Libraries came from the immunoSEQ multiplex PCR assay. For the multiplex PCR, a mixture combining 60 forward primers for TCR Vbeta segments and 13 reverse primers for TCR Jbeta segments was used. Amplification of the CDR3 region of rearranged TCR beta genes was performed with a multiplex PCR assay on genomic DNA. Amplified TCR beta libraries were sequenced as 87-base-pair reads on the Illumina HiSeq System. From the authors' description of their analysis: A later analysis counted some 80 million unique TCR beta chains across the approximately 700 repertoires, and around 12 million of these chains were shared by at least two donors. To remove PCR and sequencing errors, raw reads were error-corrected and collapsed into unique sequences using a nearest-neighbor algorithm that merged closely related sequences. Alignment of CDR3 sequences to IMGT reference sequences was used to assign V, D and J gene segments. Each retained sequence needed at least a six-nucleotide match to both a V gene segment and a J gene segment. A rearrangement was called productive if the CDR3 had no stop codons and remained in frame with V and J, and every other rearrangement was called non-productive. Following IMGT convention, CDR3 was defined as the stretch from the second conserved V-encoded cysteine up to the conserved J-encoded phenylalanine. The earlier analysis of fewer than 750 of the donors excluded sequences that lacked an unambiguous match to a single V gene segment. An earlier analysis of a few hundred of the donors called V segments functional above 56.7% productive rearrangements and segregating when the between-donor standard deviation exceeded 5%. A statistical classification framework was built to diagnose cytomegalovirus status from the catalog of TCR beta chain sequences. In a later analysis, V and J genes were assigned by comparing TCR nucleotide sequences against IMGT/GENE-DB human TR gene sequences. In a later analysis, CDR3 sequences and most-parsimonious VDJ recombination scenarios were assigned using the TCRdist pipeline. In a later analysis, each TCR beta chain was defined by its CDR3 amino acid sequence together with its V-gene family, and reads without a unique V-gene family were excluded. A later analysis removed several hundred highly shared, low-generation-probability nucleotide sequences to deal with suspected cross-contamination and a sequencing artifact. For each public chain, a later analysis derived a clonal expansion index from normalized ranks of inferred template counts within each repertoire. In a later analysis, generation probabilities were computed with a VDJ recombination model fitted to out-of-frame rearrangements, and the resulting probabilities were checked against IGoR. In a later analysis, TCR-TCR, TCR-HLA and TCR-CMV co-occurrence was scored with hypergeometric tests, and a repertoire-size bias correction was applied to TCR pairs. False discovery rates were estimated in a later analysis by permuting HLA or CMV assignments 20 times. A later analysis grouped co-occurring TCRs with DBSCAN, adding TCRdist sequence similarity when clustering within HLA-allele-positive subsets. Co-occurrence clustering excluded repertoires with fewer than 30,000 or more than 120,000 public chains, plus five with anomalous nucleotide sharing. Entries here come from immuneACCESS through TCRdb and include only in-frame sequences with V and J called. Some clones fail to appear in such tables; in the studies checked, an unresolved V gene covers under half of the shortfall, and the cause of the remainder is unknown. V and J calls and clone size follow that table, whereas D and trimming were derived from the DNA. Here the sample has 150,000 or so clones; 60% to 85% occur a single time. The top ten clones comprise approximately 6.8% of the sample.

Results the study describes overall, beyond this receptor: For the cohort, immune exposure information was limited to CMV serostatus. Approximately 16 rarely observed V segments, including chromosome 9 orphons, were excluded from the earlier analysis of almost 600 of the donors because counts were too low. The classifier was reported to diagnose cytomegalovirus status with high specificity and sensitivity in both the original and validation cohorts. A further reported finding was that TCR beta sequences accurately predicted the HLA-A and HLA-B alleles for most subjects in the first cohort. The cohort was sequenced for TCR beta chains only, and without alpha or paired-chain data the features that could be detected were limited. The authors suggested that the approach could potentially be extended to other disease states and immunological phenotypes. V-gene and J-gene trimming of TCR beta chains was associated with a missense DCLRE1C variant in a later genetic analysis, and the association was replicated in an independent cohort. Compared with equally common non-associated chains, HLA-associated TCR beta chains in a later analysis were more clonally expanded and had lower generation probabilities. A later analysis reported that several top co-occurrence clusters appeared linked to parvovirus B19, influenza, CMV and Epstein-Barr virus. Some IMGT-functional V segments, including TRBV6-2 and TRBV6-3, could not be told apart with the 87-base-pair reads, so those segments were excluded. Because HLA typing was unavailable for some donors at each locus, only the typed subset was used in association tests. A later analysis associated some 17,000 TCR beta sequences with specific HLA alleles at a false discovery rate of 0.05. Most TCR sequences were observed very rarely across donors, whereas some public TCRs were present in many individuals. The study gave a list of under 200 TCR beta chains associated with cytomegalovirus. Presence/absence analyses assumed roughly uniform sequencing depth across donors, an assumption that may not hold. A later genetic analysis reported fewer N-insertions in productive TCRs among donors in an Asian-associated ancestry cluster than the 666-donor mean. In a later analysis, TCR association rates were found to vary across HLA loci, with the most associated TCRs seen for DRB1 alleles and the fewest for HLA-C alleles. A later analysis found that most CMV-associated TCR beta chains appeared HLA-restricted, with HLA associations seemingly driven largely by CMV exposure. A few of the identified cytomegalovirus-associated TCR beta chains were confirmed in vitro to be specific for cytomegalovirus antigens. Strong co-occurrence of HLA alleles, especially DR and DQ, made assigning TCR associations to individual alleles difficult. The sequencing pipeline was judged likely to have produced a cluster of highly shared sequence variants as a technical artifact. Correlated functional status among segregating V segments might be attributable to linkage disequilibrium, but an unknown experimental factor could not be ruled out. In an earlier analysis of fewer than 700 of the donors, most TCR beta V segments appeared in productive rearrangements about 90% or about 30% of the time, broadly matching IMGT annotations.

This clone has only a few counts. Which antigen it targets is not known. No per-base quality is available; no much larger clone lies one base away. The cohort comprised more than 550 healthy bone marrow donors. At the time of sampling, all cohort members were nominally healthy, though unrecorded immune exposures were likely present. The donor was CMV seronegative and was included in the group of a few hundred seronegative cohort members. A peripheral blood sample was collected from each donor, and TCR beta sequencing was performed on peripheral blood mononuclear cells. The Qiagen DNeasy Blood Extraction Kit was used to extract genomic DNA from the blood cell samples. From the germline V gene, CDR1 is MDHEN and CDR2 is SYDVKM. The germline ends are 14 bases apart after V is trimmed by 6 bases and J by 0 bases. Measured from the cysteine to the phenylalanine, the CDR3 is 16 residues long. The CDR3 DNA has 48 bases and is translated from base 1.

The rearrangement joined TRBV28 to TRBJ2-2; matching of 6 bases hints at TRBD1 as the D gene. The TCR sequence derives from a man younger than 45 in good health and CMV-seronegative. The sample was PBMCs. The sequenced DNA: TGTGCCAGCAGCTCAGGGGACACTACGAACACCGGGGAGCTGTTTTTT. Its translation is CASSSGDTTNTGELFF.